The sequence of this TCR beta chain was determined in a study of blood T cell repertoires in COVID-19. Across the whole study: Researchers got acute and convalescent COVID-19 samples from the United States, Italy and Spain. Nucleic acid was either cDNA or gDNA, and it came from T cells, B-cell-depleted T cells, or PBMCs.

Profiling relied on immunoSEQ multiplex PCR, and the TCRdb table lists in-frame clones only, not all of them. The sample yields around 130,000 clones, over 80% seen once. This clone was seen just once. CDR1 and CDR2 (germline): MNHEY, SMNVEV (reference sequence). The CDR3 is 16 residues long. Trimming cost V 6 bases and J 0 bases; bases outside gene matches: 10. The TCR sequence derives from a woman younger than 45 who had recovered from COVID-19. Sequencing was carried out using PBMCs or T cells enriched from blood (not recorded which). The gene calls are TRBV27 and TRBJ2-5, with TRBD1 matching 7 bases. CDR3 DNA sequence: TGTGCCAGCAGCCGCGGGTGGACAGGCTACCAAGAGACCCAGTACTTC. Translation gives CASSRGWTGYQETQYF.